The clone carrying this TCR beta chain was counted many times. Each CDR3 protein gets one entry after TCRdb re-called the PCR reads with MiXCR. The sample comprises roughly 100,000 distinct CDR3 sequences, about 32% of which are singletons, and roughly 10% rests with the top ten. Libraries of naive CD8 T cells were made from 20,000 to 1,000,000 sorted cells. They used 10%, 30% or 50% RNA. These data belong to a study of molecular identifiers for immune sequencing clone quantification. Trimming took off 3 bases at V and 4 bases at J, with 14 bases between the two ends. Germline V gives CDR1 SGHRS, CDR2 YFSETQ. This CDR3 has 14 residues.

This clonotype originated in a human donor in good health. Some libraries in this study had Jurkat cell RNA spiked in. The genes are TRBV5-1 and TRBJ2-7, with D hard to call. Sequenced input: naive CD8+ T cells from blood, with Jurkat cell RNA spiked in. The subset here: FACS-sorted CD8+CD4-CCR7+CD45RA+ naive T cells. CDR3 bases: TGCGCCAGCAGCTCGCCCTCGGATGAATACGAGCAGTACTTC. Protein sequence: CASSSPSDEYEQYF.